These 29 T cell receptor beta chains were sequenced from one sample in a study of T cell changes during pregnancy in multiple sclerosis. Produced via immunoSEQ multiplex PCR; TCRdb's table is partial and in-frame only. The sample lists roughly 76,000 clones; 80% to 95% were seen once. This material consisted of CD4+ T cells from peripheral blood mononuclear cells, taken after pregnancy. These receptors were collected from a female donor with multiple sclerosis, enrolled in a pregnancy study.

The chain recombines TRBV6-1 with TRBJ1-5, with D possibly matching TRBD1 (5 bases). This CDR3 is 14 amino acids long. The ends were cut back, 4 bases at V and 5 bases at J, with 12 bases in the middle. Germline CDR1 and CDR2: MNHNS and SASEGT. Written as DNA, the CDR3 is TGTGCCAGCAGTGCCGCGGGACTCCATCAGCCCCAGCATTTT. Residues: CASSAAGLHQPQHF.

The rearrangement joins TRBV14 to TRBJ2-5; D remains unclear. Deletions cut 0 bases from V and 2 bases from J, with 7 bases between. This CDR3 contains 14 residues. The germline CDR1 and CDR2 sequences are SGHDN and FVKESK. CDR3 DNA: TGTGCCAGCAGCCAAGAGTCCGGGCAAGAGACCCAGTACTTC. This translates into CASSQESGQETQYF.

This clone was detected once. This sequence joins TRBV9 and TRBJ2-5; TRBD2 matches at 11 bases. J lost 0 bases, V lost 4 bases, and 5 bases had no gene match. The CDR3 is 16 residues long. In germline, CDR1 is SGDLS, CDR2 YYNGEE. DNA for the CDR3: TGTGCCAGCAGCACAAGACTAGCGGGGCACCAAGAGACCCAGTACTTC. Translated: CASSTRLAGHQETQYF. Variable domain in full (rest from reference TRBV9 and TRBJ2-5): DSGVTQTPKHLITATGQRVTLRCSPRSGDLSVYWYQQSLDQGLQFLIQYYNGEERAKGNILERFSAQQFPDLHSELNLSSLELGDSALYFCASSTRLAGHQETQYFGPGTRLLVL.

The chain links TRBV29-1 to TRBJ1-2; a possible D gene is TRBD1 (6 bases). Trimming stripped 4 bases from V and 4 bases from J, with 22 bases between. The CDR3 consists of 16 residues. Looked up from germline, CDR1 is SQVTM and CDR2 is ANQGSEA. The CDR3 nucleotides read TGCAGCGTTGTGTGGCTACTAGACACAGGGAGCTATGGCTACACCTTC. Protein sequence: CSVVWLLDTGSYGYTF.

The chain employs TRBV7-9 and TRBJ2-3; TRBD2 aligns across 7 bases. J lost 2 bases, V lost 2 bases, and 4 bases had no gene match. This CDR3 region has 15 residues. CDR1 SEHNR and CDR2 FQNEAQ come from the germline V gene (reference sequence). The CDR3, as DNA: TGTGCCAGCAGCTTATGGGGGGGGTTCACAGATACGCAGTATTTT. It is translated as CASSLWGGFTDTQYF.

The chain uses TRBV6-5 and TRBJ1-5; 7 nucleotides match TRBD1. J lost 6 bases, V lost 6 bases, and 5 bases had no gene match. CDR1 is MNHEY and CDR2 is SVGAGI in the germline V gene. This CDR3 has 13 amino acids. The CDR3 DNA is TGTGCCAGCAGACCCGACAGGGCTCAGCCCCAGCATTTT. Translation gives CASRPDRAQPQHF.

In this sample, this clone turned up once. The chain uses TRBV7-3 and TRBJ2-1, with TRBD2 identical over 7 bases. This CDR3 region has 14 residues. The germline V gene encodes CDR1 SGHTA and CDR2 FQGTGA. V gave up 6 bases and J gave up 2 bases; unmatched junction bases: 4. In DNA, the CDR3 is TGTGCCAGCAGTATAAGCGGGGCCTACAATGAGCAGTTCTTC. Its translation is CASSISGAYNEQFF.

The V and J genes are TRBV5-4 and TRBJ1-1, with 7 bases identical to TRBD1. The CDR3 runs 15 residues. Germline loops: CDR1 SGHNT, CDR2 YYREEE (reference sequence). The trim removed 5 bases at V and 1 base at J, leaving 8 bases unmatched. DNA for the CDR3: TGTGCCAGCAGGACCCTGGGACAGCCGAACACTGAAGCTTTCTTT. Translation gives CASRTLGQPNTEAFF.

V usage is TRBV5-1 and J usage is TRBJ1-4; a possible D gene is TRBD1 (5 bases). CDR3 size: 14 residues. Per the germline V gene, CDR1 is SGHRS and CDR2 is YFSETQ. V was shortened by 3 bases and J by 0 bases, with 6 bases between the two germline ends. CDR3: CASSSRATNEKLFF. CDR3 sequence (DNA): TGCGCCAGCAGCTCCAGGGCAACTAATGAAAAACTGTTTTTT.

The chain joins TRBV2 to TRBJ1-1; D is perhaps TRBD1 (6 bases). This CDR3 comprises 16 residues. Trimming took 4 bases from V and 4 from J, leaving 19 bases between them. CDR1 is SNHLY, CDR2 FYNNEI, per germline. CDR3 DNA sequence: TGTGCCAGCAGTGGCCCCGTTATAAGGGGGTCCACTGAAGCTTTCTTT. Translation: CASSGPVIRGSTEAFF. Drawing the rest from reference TRBV2 and TRBJ1-1, the complete variable domain is EPEVTQTPSHQVTQMGQEVILRCVPISNHLYFYWYRQILGQKVEFLVSFYNNEISEKSEIFDDQFSVERPDGSNFTLKIRSTKLEDSAMYFCASSGPVIRGSTEAFFGQGTRLTVV.

This chain links TRBV5-1 with TRBJ1-1; possibly TRBD1 for D (6 bases). Between the trimmed V and J ends, which lost 5 bases and 5 bases, there was a span of 19 bases. Looked up from germline, CDR1 is SGHRS and CDR2 is YFSETQ. The CDR3 totals 15 residues. CDR3: CASSLVQGAATEAFF. The CDR3 nucleotides read TGCGCCAGCAGTTTAGTACAGGGAGCGGCTACTGAAGCTTTCTTT.

The rearrangement links TRBV28 to TRBJ2-7; 10 positions agree with TRBD2. Losses at the gene ends were 6 bases for V and 6 bases for J; bases not matched to a gene: 14. The length of the CDR3 is 16 residues. Germline V CDR1 and CDR2: MDHEN, SYDVKM. CDR3 sequence: CASSTPRLAGAIEQYF. The CDR3 DNA follows: TGTGCCAGCAGCACCCCCCGGCTAGCGGGAGCCATCGAGCAGTACTTC.

The chain carries TRBV11-3 and TRBJ2-2; possible D gene TRBD2, 5 bases. V was cut by 11 bases and J by 4 bases, with 17 bases left in between. CDR3 length: 14 amino acids. Germline V gene sequence: CDR1 SGHNT, CDR2 YENEEA. CDR3 residues: CAPATRGGTGELFF. The CDR3 region has the DNA TGTGCCCCCGCAACCCGGGGTGGCACCGGGGAGCTGTTTTTT.

A single count supports this clone. The V call is TRBV10-1, the J call TRBJ2-7; 7 nucleotides match TRBD1. The germline V gene encodes CDR1 WNHNN and CDR2 SYGVQD (reference sequence). CDR3 length: 14 residues. Unmatched junction bases numbered 6, after V lost 7 bases and J lost 0 bases. For the CDR3, the DNA is TGCGCCAGCAACGACAGGGATTTCTCCTACGAGCAGTACTTC. Translation: CASNDRDFSYEQYF.

The V and J genes are TRBV29-1 and TRBJ2-7; TRBD2 might be the D (6 bases). The CDR3 has 14 amino acids. CDR1 is SQVTM, CDR2 ANQGSEA, per germline. The V end lost 7 bases, the J end lost 7 bases, and 23 bases lay between the germline ends. The DNA of the CDR3 is TGCAGCGCCGCACCGGGACCCCGCCGGGAGGAGCAGTACTTC. Translating it yields CSAAPGPRREEQYF.

This clone was counted between two and nine times. This rearrangement joins TRBV7-8 to TRBJ1-1, with TRBD1 matching over 8 bases. V gave up 6 bases and J gave up 10 bases; unmatched junction bases: 13. Germline V lookup: CDR1 SGHVS, CDR2 FQNEAQ. This CDR3 comprises 14 residues. This chain's CDR3 is CASSQTGATGGAFF. The CDR3 DNA is TGTGCCAGCAGTCAGACAGGGGCCACGGGAGGAGCTTTCTTT.

This chain connects TRBV5-6 to TRBJ2-2; 8 bases align to TRBD2. Germline CDR1 reads SGHDT; CDR2 reads YYEEEE. This CDR3 has 15 amino acids. V shed 4 bases and J 5 bases; nucleotides not matched to a gene: 7. CDR3: CASSHGGGYTGELFF. CDR3 coding DNA: TGTGCCAGCAGCCATGGCGGGGGGTATACCGGGGAGCTGTTTTTT.

This chain joins TRBV5-1 and TRBJ1-1, with TRBD1 as a possible D gene (6 bases). This CDR3 region has 14 residues. In germline, CDR1 is SGHRS, CDR2 YFSETQ. The V end was cut by 2 bases, the J end by 1 base, with 9 bases between. The CDR3 nucleotides read TGCGCCAGCAGCTTCTCACAGGGGAACACTGAAGCTTTCTTT. It translates to CASSFSQGNTEAFF.

This chain joins TRBV19 and TRBJ2-5; 9 bases fit TRBD1. The CDR3 is 15 amino acids. Germline assignment: CDR1 LNHDA and CDR2 SQIVND (reference sequence). Unmatched junction bases numbered 7, after V lost 4 bases and J lost 4 bases. In DNA, the CDR3 is TGTGCCAGTAGTAGTATGGACAGGGGTACAGAGACCCAGTACTTC. It yields the protein CASSSMDRGTETQYF. The variable domain in full, completed from reference TRBV19 and TRBJ2-5, reads DGGITQSPKYLFRKEGQNVTLSCEQNLNHDAMYWYRQDPGQGLRLIYYSQIVNDFQKGDIAEGYSVSREKKESFPLTVTSAQKNPTAFYLCASSSMDRGTETQYFGPGTRLLVL.

This clone was seen just once. The chain joins TRBV28 to TRBJ1-5; 11 bases map to TRBD1. CDR1 and CDR2 from the germline V gene are MDHEN and SYDVKM. There are 20 residues in the CDR3. With 5 bases clipped from V and 2 bases from J, the junction kept 17 bases outside the gene matches. CDR3 coding DNA: TGTGCCAGCAGTCTTTTAGCCGCATACGGGACAGGGGGAGGCAATCAGCCCCAGCATTTT. It translates to CASSLLAAYGTGGGNQPQHF.

This chain uses TRBV6-5 with TRBJ2-7, with 11 bases aligning to TRBD2. This CDR3 has 16 residues. Germline values: CDR1 MNHEY, CDR2 SVGAGI. J lost 1 base, V lost 2 bases, and 4 bases had no gene match. CDR3 bases: TGTGCCAGCAGTTACAGGGTAGCGGGGGGGTCCTACGAGCAGTACTTC. Translated: CASSYRVAGGSYEQYF.

V gene TRBV5-4 combines with J gene TRBJ2-1, with D perhaps matching TRBD2 (5 bases). This CDR3 has 16 amino acids. Germline V gene sequence: CDR1 SGHNT, CDR2 YYREEE (reference sequence). Trimming pared 0 bases from V and 2 bases from J, leaving 12 bases between. The CDR3 DNA follows: TGTGCCAGCAGCTTGGCCTCGGGATTCCCCTACAATGAGCAGTTCTTC. Its translation is CASSLASGFPYNEQFF.

This clone was detected only once. The chain recombines TRBV2 with TRBJ1-5, with 10 positions matching TRBD1. The germline V gene encodes CDR1 SNHLY and CDR2 FYNNEI. The CDR3 runs to 20 residues. Trimming cost V 6 bases and J 2 bases; bases outside gene matches: 19. The CDR3 here is CASRVSRDRGPFVGNQPQHF. The CDR3 nucleotides read TGTGCCAGCAGGGTCTCCCGGGACAGGGGCCCCTTCGTTGGCAATCAGCCCCAGCATTTT.

The chain uses TRBV6-4 and TRBJ2-7, with 7 bases fitting TRBD1. Germline CDR1 MRHNA, CDR2 SNTAGT. Trimming cost V 7 bases and J 1 base; bases outside gene matches: 4. The CDR3 has 13 residues. CDR3 nucleotide sequence: TGTGCCAGCAATTACAGGGGATCCTACGAGCAGTACTTC. Its translation: CASNYRGSYEQYF.

The chain combines TRBV19 with TRBJ1-5; 10 positions match TRBD1. This CDR3 contains 16 residues. Germline lookup yields CDR1 LNHDA and CDR2 SQIVND (reference sequence). V dropped 6 bases and J dropped 9; count of bases not matched to a gene: 14. The CDR3 sequence: CASRVKRTGGSGPQHF. CDR3 sequence (DNA): TGTGCCAGTAGGGTAAAGAGGACAGGGGGATCAGGGCCCCAGCATTTT. Looking up the rest from reference TRBV19 and TRBJ1-5 gives the full variable domain: DGGITQSPKYLFRKEGQNVTLSCEQNLNHDAMYWYRQDPGQGLRLIYYSQIVNDFQKGDIAEGYSVSREKKESFPLTVTSAQKNPTAFYLCASRVKRTGGSGPQHFGDGTRLSIL.

The chain joins TRBV9 to TRBJ1-1, with D perhaps TRBD1 (5 bases). V dropped 0 bases and J dropped 4 bases, with 10 bases sitting between them. Germline CDR1 and CDR2: SGDLS and YYNGEE. The CDR3 totals 14 residues. CDR3 DNA sequence: TGTGCCAGCAGCGTAGTCGGGCAGGGCACTGAAGCTTTCTTT. Translating gives CASSVVGQGTEAFF.

The V and J genes are TRBV25-1 and TRBJ1-1, with D possibly TRBD1 on 6 matching bases. The CDR3 consists of 15 residues. In germline, CDR1 is MGHDK, CDR2 SYGVNS. Deletions cut 1 base from V and 5 bases from J, with 14 bases between. CDR3 DNA sequence: TGTGCCAGCAGTGAATTAGGGGGGGAGAGTACTGAAGCTTTCTTT. Translating it yields CASSELGGESTEAFF.

The V and J genes are TRBV7-2 and TRBJ1-3, with 10 bases matching TRBD1. Germline V gene lookup returns CDR1 SGHTA and CDR2 FQGNSA. This CDR3 contains 19 residues. V lost 5 bases and J lost 2; bases outside the gene matches: 15. The CDR3 is CASSADRGRIAEAGNTIYF. Written as DNA, the CDR3 is TGTGCCAGCAGCGCCGACAGGGGGCGAATCGCCGAGGCTGGAAACACCATATATTTT. The full variable domain, in which reference TRBV7-2 and TRBJ1-3 provide the parts outside the CDR3, is GAGVSQSPSNKVTEKGKDVELRCDPISGHTALYWYRQSLGQGLEFLIYFQGNSAPDKSGLPSDRFSAERTGGSVSTLTIQRTQQEDSAVYLCASSADRGRIAEAGNTIYFGEGSWLTVV.

This clone has more than one count but fewer than ten. The V gene is TRBV5-1, the J gene TRBJ2-1, with D possibly TRBD1 on 6 matching bases. Between the trimmed V and J ends, which lost 2 bases and 5 bases, there was a span of 11 bases. The CDR3 spans 14 residues. Germline CDR1 is SGHRS and CDR2 is YFSETQ. The DNA of the CDR3 is TGCGCCAGCAGCTTCCGGGACAACAACAATGAGCAGTTCTTC. Amino acids: CASSFRDNNNEQFF.